The entry that follows covers one T cell receptor (beta chain) sequence. The sample belongs to a study of T cell changes during pregnancy in multiple sclerosis. Trimming took 2 bases from V and 8 from J; bases not matched to a gene: 8. The CDR3 loop spans 15 amino acids. CDR1 is MNHEY and CDR2 is SVGAGI in the germline V gene. TCRdb keeps only in-frame clones here, not all; method: immunoSEQ multiplex PCR. This table holds some 100,000 clones, roughly 90% found once. The receptor's source is a female donor with multiple sclerosis, enrolled in a pregnancy study. The specimen was peripheral blood, collected after pregnancy. The V and J genes are TRBV6-5 and TRBJ1-4; TRBD1 matches at 7 bases. CDR3 sequence: CASSYTGTVIEKLFF. CDR3 DNA: TGTGCCAGCAGTTACACGGGGACAGTTATCGAAAAACTGTTTTTT.